The clone carrying this T cell receptor (beta chain) was seen a few times. This record comes from a study of T cells in Graves' hyperthyroidism and ophthalmopathy. Study summary: Peripheral blood was obtained at initial diagnosis, preceding any treatment.

The CDR3 has 13 residues. Germline CDR1 and CDR2: MNHEY and SMNVEV (reference sequence). V lost 5 bases, J lost 6 bases, and 10 bases lay in between. Source material for PBMCs was over 8 ml fresh peripheral blood. RNA transcripts provided the source from which TCR beta CDR3 regions were amplified. Carried out on the TCR CDR3, a first-round RT-PCR used the HTBI primer set. TCRdb reprocessed the multiplex PCR reads with MiXCR, giving one entry per CDR3 protein. The profile shows approximately 300,000 distinct CDR3 sequences, about 19% of them singletons. The sequenced material came from blood. The TCR sequence derives from a man between 45 and 60 years old with Graves' ophthalmopathy. The rearrangement uses TRBV27 and TRBJ2-2; possibly TRBD2 for D (6 bases). The DNA of the CDR3 is TGTGCCAGCAGTCGGGGACTTTCCGGGGAGCTGTTTTTT. It is translated as CASSRGLSGELFF.